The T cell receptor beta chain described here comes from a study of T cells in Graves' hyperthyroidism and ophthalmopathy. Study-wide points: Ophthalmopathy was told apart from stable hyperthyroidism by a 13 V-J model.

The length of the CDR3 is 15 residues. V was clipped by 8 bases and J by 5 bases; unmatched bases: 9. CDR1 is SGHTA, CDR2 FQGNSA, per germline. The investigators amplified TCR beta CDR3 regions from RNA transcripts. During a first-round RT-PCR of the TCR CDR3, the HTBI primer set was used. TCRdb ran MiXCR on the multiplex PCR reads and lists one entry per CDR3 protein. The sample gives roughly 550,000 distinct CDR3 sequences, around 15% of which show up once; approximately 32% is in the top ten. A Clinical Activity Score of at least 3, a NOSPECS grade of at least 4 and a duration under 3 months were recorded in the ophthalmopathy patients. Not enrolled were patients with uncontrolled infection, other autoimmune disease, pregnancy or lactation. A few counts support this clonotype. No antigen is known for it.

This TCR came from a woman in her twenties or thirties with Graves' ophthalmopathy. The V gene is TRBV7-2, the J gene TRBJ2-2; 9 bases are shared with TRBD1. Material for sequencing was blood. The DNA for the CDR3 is TGTGCCAGCGGACCTCGGGACAGGGCGACCGGGGAGCTGTTTTTT. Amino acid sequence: CASGPRDRATGELFF.